A single sample gave rise to the 10 T cell receptor beta chains below, sequenced in a study of CD8 T cells in Susac syndrome (dated by TCRdb to about 2019). The library was made by the immunoSEQ multiplex PCR assay. RNA was extracted using the RNeasy kit, and about 0.45 to 1 ug of the RNA was reverse transcribed with random hexamers. Through fastp at Q25 and MiXCR, TCRdb rebuilt clones from the public reads, retaining in-frame beta chains. Entries that share a CDR3 protein sequence are merged under the most common genes and DNA. The table for this sample lists about 180,000 distinct CDR3 sequences; approximately 95% of them were counted only once. The ten largest clones capture about 0.16% of the sample. The sample was CD8+ T cells from PBMCs. The receptors were sampled from a human donor with multiple sclerosis.

V and J are TRBV4-1 and TRBJ1-2; D not resolved. Germline CDR1 MGHRA, CDR2 YSYEKL. V was cut by 4 bases and J by 2 bases, with 8 bases left in between. The CDR3 has 13 residues. The CDR3 DNA is TGCGCCAGCAGCCGGACGCAGAACTATGGCTACACCTTC. This codes for CASSRTQNYGYTF.

This clonotype was seen just once. The chain links TRBV18 to TRBJ1-2, with D unclear. V lost 3 bases and J 8 bases, leaving 19 bases between the germline ends. There are 15 residues in the CDR3. The germline CDR1 and CDR2 sequences are KGHSH and LQKENI. The CDR3 sequence: CASSPDPLPYAGYTF. The CDR3 nucleotides are TGTGCCAGCTCACCCGACCCCCTACCTTACGCCGGCTACACCTTC.

The chain is built from TRBV5-1 and TRBJ2-3; 7 nucleotides align to TRBD1. The CDR3 is made up of 14 amino acids. In germline, CDR1 is SGHRS, CDR2 YFSETQ. Losses at the gene ends were 0 bases for V and 4 bases for J; bases not matched to a gene: 2. The DNA of the CDR3 is TGCGCCAGCAGCTTGGAGGGGGCGGCAGATACGCAGTATTTT. Its protein is CASSLEGAADTQYF.

This clonotype has just one count. The V and J genes are TRBV7-9 and TRBJ2-7; tentatively, D is TRBD1 (7 bases). With 1 base removed from V and 4 bases from J, the gap between germline ends came to 14 bases. CDR1 SEHNR and CDR2 FQNEAQ come from the germline V gene (reference sequence). The CDR3 is 15 amino acids. CDR3 protein: CASSLGQGGFYEQYF. The CDR3 bases are TGTGCCAGCAGCTTAGGACAGGGAGGTTTTTACGAGCAGTACTTC.

The chain uses TRBV20-1 and TRBJ2-2; D call uncertain. The CDR3 is 13 residues long. The V end was cut by 1 base, the J end by 3 bases, with 6 bases between. Germline V gene sequence: CDR1 DFQATT, CDR2 SNEGSKA (reference sequence). For the CDR3, the DNA is TGCAGTGCTAGAGGACGAGACACCGGGGAGCTGTTTTTT. It encodes CSARGRDTGELFF.

This clonotype was picked up one time. V gene TRBV19 combines with J gene TRBJ2-7; D perhaps matches TRBD2 (6 bases). V lost 6 bases to trimming and J lost 5 bases, with 8 bases between them. CDR3 size: 11 residues. Germline lookup yields CDR1 LNHDA and CDR2 SQIVND (reference sequence). As DNA, the CDR3 is TGTGCCAGTAGCGGGGGAAACGAGCAGTACTTC. It translates to CASSGGNEQYF.

The CDR3 DNA follows: TGCATCGACCACTCGAGCCTGACTAGCGGGGGGACTTACGAGCAGTACTTC. Encoded protein: CIDHSSLTSGGTYEQYF. This chain links TRBV20-1 with TRBJ2-7; 13 nucleotides line up with TRBD2. The CDR3 runs 17 residues. Germline-derived CDR1 and CDR2 are DFQATT and SNEGSKA (reference sequence).

The chain combines TRBV20-1 with TRBJ2-5; D is possibly TRBD2 (6 bases). The germline gives CDR1 DFQATT, CDR2 SNEGSKA (reference sequence). Trimming removed 1 base from V and 3 bases from J, with 9 bases in between. CDR3 size: 13 residues. This CDR3 is CSARVLAEETQYF. The CDR3 DNA reads TGCAGTGCTAGAGTATTAGCGGAAGAGACCCAGTACTTC.

The rearrangement joins TRBV27 to TRBJ1-2, with TRBD1 matching 8 bases. V lost 6 bases and J lost 10; bases outside the gene matches: 7. Per the germline V gene, CDR1 is MNHEY and CDR2 is SMNVEV (reference sequence). The CDR3 is 12 amino acids. The CDR3 region is CASSFQGADYTF. DNA for the CDR3: TGTGCCAGCAGCTTCCAGGGGGCTGACTACACCTTC.

The rearrangement joins TRBV2 to TRBJ2-1; tentative D call: TRBD1 (6 bases). V lost 7 bases and J lost 4, with 14 bases in between. CDR1 and CDR2 from the germline V gene are SNHLY and FYNNEI. This CDR3 spans 14 amino acids. For the CDR3, the DNA is TGTGCCAGCAAGGACAGAGTGCAGTACAATGAGCAGTTCTTC. It encodes CASKDRVQYNEQFF. Filled out from reference TRBV2 and TRBJ2-1, the complete variable domain reads EPEVTQTPSHQVTQMGQEVILRCVPISNHLYFYWYRQILGQKVEFLVSFYNNEISEKSEIFDDQFSVERPDGSNFTLKIRSTKLEDSAMYFCASKDRVQYNEQFFGPGTRLTVL.